The source of this TCR beta chain is a study of blood T cell repertoires in COVID-19. Overall study: Specimens from acute and convalescent COVID-19 originated in the United States, Italy and Spain. PBMCs, B-cell-depleted T cells, or T cells were the source of the cDNA or gDNA that made up the material.

This CDR3 contains 12 residues. V was trimmed by 2 bases and J by 11 bases, leaving 12 bases between them. CDR1 and CDR2 (germline): WSHSY, SAAADI. Authors' processing steps: Reference gene primer amplification gave estimated nucleated cell counts. Sequencing used immunoSEQ multiplex PCR; TCRdb keeps in-frame clones, though not all of them. The D gene and trimming were derived from the DNA, and the V and J assignments and clone size from that table. The sample yields around 240,000 clones, 70% to 90% seen once. The chain is built from TRBV10-2 and TRBJ1-2; D gene unclear. Material: peripheral blood. The receptor comes from a man aged 35 to 55 with acute or convalescent COVID-19. The CDR3: CASSENSGGYTF. CDR3 DNA: TGCGCCAGCAGTGAGAACTCCGGCGGATACACCTTC.